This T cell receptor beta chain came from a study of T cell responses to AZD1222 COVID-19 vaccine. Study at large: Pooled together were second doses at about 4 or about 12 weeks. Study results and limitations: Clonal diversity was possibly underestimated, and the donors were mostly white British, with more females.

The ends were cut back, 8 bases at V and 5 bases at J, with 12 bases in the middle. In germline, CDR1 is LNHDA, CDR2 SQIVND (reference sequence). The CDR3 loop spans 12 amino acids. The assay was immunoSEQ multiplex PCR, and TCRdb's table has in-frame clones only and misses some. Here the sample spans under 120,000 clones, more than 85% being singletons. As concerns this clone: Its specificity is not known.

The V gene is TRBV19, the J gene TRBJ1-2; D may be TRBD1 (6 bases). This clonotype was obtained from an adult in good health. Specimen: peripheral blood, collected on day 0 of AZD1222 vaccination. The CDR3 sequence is CASGRGGYGYTF. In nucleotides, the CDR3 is TGTGCCAGTGGCAGGGGAGGGTATGGCTACACCTTC.